The present TCR beta chain was sequenced within a study of cytomegalovirus exposure and HLA in healthy donors. Study context: A prior analysis found around 110 million unique TCR beta sequences from some 190 million T cells.

Amplification used 60 Vbeta primers and 13 Jbeta primers. Method: immunoSEQ multiplex PCR; TCRdb's copy keeps in-frame clones and lacks some. The sample consists of 200,000 or so clones, 55% to 75% of them appearing once. The junction had 2 bases not matched to a gene; V was cut back by 1 base and J by 0 bases. Germline assignment: CDR1 MGHRA and CDR2 YSYEKL. The CDR3 is made up of 15 amino acids. Overall study results and limits: The presence/absence work took it that sequencing depth was about the same across donors.

This clone was seen more than once but under ten times. Its antigen is undetermined. At the DNA level, this CDR3 is encoded by other sequences in the same sample as well. This receptor was taken from a man between 35 and 55 years old in good health and CMV-seropositive. This sequence joins TRBV4-1 and TRBJ1-2, with 7 bases fitting TRBD1. Material: PBMCs. DNA for the CDR3: TGCGCCAGCAGCCAAGGGCAGGGGGCTAACTATGGCTACACCTTC. Residues: CASSQGQGANYGYTF.